This T cell receptor (beta chain) was found in a study of spatial heterogeneity in lung cancer (dated by TCRdb to about 2019). Notes on the research overall: Beta-chain transcripts were consistently detected in greater numbers than alpha-chain transcripts, which likely reflected higher beta-chain transcript abundance. TCR transcript counts in tumor regions correlated strongly with a T cell transcriptional module score from matched bulk RNA-seq. In the raw uncorrected reads, each unique combination of TCR and UMI appeared on average more than ten times. TCR alpha and beta repertoires were quantitatively compared across multiple tumor regions, matched nontumor lung and blood in non-small cell lung cancer. The study linked features of the TCR repertoire to counts of nonsynonymous mutations, which were determined by whole-exome sequencing of tumor tissue. Both alpha and beta chains were TCR-sequenced in 200 to 250 tumor regions, 64 matched nontumor lung samples and around 54 PBMC samples obtained at surgery. Study-level results and caveats: TCR-seq was estimated to cover only approximately 7% of tumor T cells for alpha chains and 12% to 15% for beta chains. Counts of ubiquitous and regional expanded TCRs correlated with counts of ubiquitous and regional nonsynonymous mutations, respectively. A correlation was observed between the number of expanded intratumoral alpha and beta TCRs and the tumor nonsynonymous mutation count. Additional single-cell paired TCR alpha and beta sequencing was considered necessary to confirm, at a functional level, the hypothesis that regional TCRs recognize regional mutations.

Library construction relied on 5' RACE. The sequencer was a NextSeq 500. The TCR library protocol attached a unique molecular identifier to each TCR cDNA molecule to allow correction of PCR and sequencing errors. The study's processing was this. TCR identification, UMI-based error correction and CDR3 extraction were performed with Decombinator tools. Expanded TCRs were defined as those above a frequency of 2 per 1,000, corresponding to the top 1% of the tumor frequency distribution. Expanded tumor TCRs were classed as regional if statistically deemed absent (corrected P<0.05) from at least one tumor region, otherwise ubiquitous. Each repertoire was subsampled 100 times to 5,000 TCRs, after which Renyi diversity was computed with the R vegan package. CDR3 similarity networks were constructed using string-kernel similarity of amino acid triplets, with links drawn between CDR3s whose pairwise similarity was above 0.82. The public sequencing data were trimmed at Q25 with fastp and processed into clonotypes with MiXCR by TCRdb, which kept only in-frame beta chains. Records with the same CDR3 protein are collapsed into one entry carrying the most frequent genes and DNA. The V and J calls and clone size come from TCRdb's table, not from the authors' own analysis. For this sample there are 20,000 to 25,000 distinct CDR3 sequences; approximately 4.3% appear just once. The ten largest clones take up roughly a tenth of the sample.

The germline V gene sets CDR1 to MDHEN and CDR2 to SYDVKM. From its cysteine to its phenylalanine, the CDR3 spans 13 amino acids. The only DNA kept is the CDR3, 39 bases in frame from the first base. The intended sense of this specimen's time point label: sample taken at primary tumor resection. Donors were around 69 patients with early-stage, untreated non-small cell lung cancer from the lung TRACERx cohort. TCR sequencing used whole RNA extracted from tumor and nontumor lung tissue, or from cryopreserved PBMC samples, without cell sorting. Only patients for whom sufficient RNA was available from at least two tumor regions were selected for TCR sequencing. A lung pathologist reviewed the tumor and adjacent nontumor lung specimens before the specimens were selected. This clonotype was picked up a small number of times. There is no known antigen for this receptor. A read error may explain this, as a much larger clone is one base away.

This TCR was sampled from a male donor with early-stage non-small cell lung cancer. The rearrangement joined TRBV28 to TRBJ1-6, with TRBD1 tentatively as D gene (5 bases match). The sample in question was lung tumor tissue, obtained at surgery. The nucleotide sequence reads as follows: TGTGCCAGCGGCTGGGGGTACAATTCACCCCCCCACTTT. It encodes CASGWGYNSPPHF. The CDR3, completed at both ends by the reference TRBV28 and TRBJ1-6 genes, gives the full variable domain DVKVTQSSRYLVKRTGEKVFLECVQDMDHENMFWYRQDPGLGLRLIYFSYDVKMKEKGDIPEGYSVSREKKERFSLILESASTNQTSMYLCASGWGYNSPPHFGNGTRLTVT.